The rows below give T cell receptor beta chains drawn from one sample of a study of TIL therapy for anti-PD-1-resistant metastatic lung cancer. This table comes from immunoSEQ multiplex PCR, and its TCRdb copy is limited to in-frame clones, with some not included. Among tens of thousands of clones listed, about 80% were seen once. Sequencing was performed on blood, taken at baseline. Receptor source: a man aged 65 to 79 with non-small cell lung cancer. CDR3s include the opening cysteine and the closing phenylalanine or tryptophan. A D gene is named only where the DNA matches it firmly. Rows may omit the clone size; those that give it use once, few, many or a size class.

clone size: .
J gene: TRBJ2-3
D gene: .
V gene: TRBV6-6
CDR3 DNA: TGTGCCAGCAGTAAACGGGACACCACAGATACGCAGTATTTT
CDR3 protein: CASSKRDTTDTQYF

clone size: .
J gene: TRBJ1-5
D gene: .
V gene: TRBV7-2
CDR3 DNA: TGTGCCAGCAGCGCCTCGAATCAGCCCCAGCATTTT
CDR3 protein: CASSASNQPQHF

clone size: once
J gene: TRBJ2-1
D gene: .
V gene: TRBV21-1
CDR3 DNA: TGTGCCAGCAGCAAAGAACTAGCGGGATACAATGAGCAGTTCTTC
CDR3 protein: CASSKELAGYNEQFF

clone size: .
J gene: TRBJ1-2
D gene: .
V gene: TRBV7-9
CDR3 DNA: TGTGCCAGCAGCTTAACGACAGCCCGTAGTGGCTACACCTTC
CDR3 protein: CASSLTTARSGYTF

clone size: .
J gene: TRBJ1-5
D gene: .
V gene: TRBV28
CDR3 DNA: TGTGCCAGCAGTTTATACAGGGTGGCTCAGCCCCAGCATTTT
CDR3 protein: CASSLYRVAQPQHF

clone size: .
J gene: TRBJ2-7
D gene: .
V gene: TRBV4-3
CDR3 DNA: TGCGCCAGCAGCCAAGATCATGGTTTAGCGGCCTCCTACGAGCAGTACTTC
CDR3 protein: CASSQDHGLAASYEQYF

clone size: .
J gene: TRBJ2-7
D gene: .
V gene: TRBV2
CDR3 DNA: TGTGCCAGCACCCCCCAGGGCTACGAGCAGTACTTC
CDR3 protein: CASTPQGYEQYF

clone size: .
J gene: TRBJ2-7
D gene: TRBD1
V gene: TRBV7-9
CDR3 DNA: TGTGCCAGCAGCCCCCGACAGGGGTACGAGCAGTACTTC
CDR3 protein: CASSPRQGYEQYF

clone size: .
J gene: TRBJ2-7
D gene: TRBD1
V gene: TRBV2
CDR3 DNA: TGTGCCAGCAATCGACAGACAGGGCTAAGCGAGCAGTACTTC
CDR3 protein: CASNRQTGLSEQYF

clone size: .
J gene: TRBJ2-7
D gene: .
V gene: TRBV19
CDR3 DNA: TGTGCCAGTAGTACAACCTACGAGCAGTACTTC
CDR3 protein: CASSTTYEQYF

clone size: .
J gene: TRBJ2-1
D gene: TRBD2
V gene: TRBV6-6
CDR3 DNA: TGTGCCAGCAGTTCCCCTCTAGCGGGGACCTACAATGAGCAGTTCTTC
CDR3 protein: CASSSPLAGTYNEQFF

clone size: .
J gene: TRBJ2-3
D gene: TRBD1
V gene: TRBV4-1
CDR3 DNA: TGCGCCAGCAGCCAGACGACAGGGATAGCAGATACGCAGTATTTT
CDR3 protein: CASSQTTGIADTQYF

clone size: .
J gene: TRBJ2-7
D gene: TRBD1
V gene: TRBV7-2
CDR3 DNA: TGTGCCAGCAGCTTAGCTGGCGGGACAGGGGGGTACGAGCAGTACTTC
CDR3 protein: CASSLAGGTGGYEQYF

clone size: .
J gene: TRBJ2-3
D gene: .
V gene: TRBV9
CDR3 DNA: TGTGCCAGCAGCAATAAAGCCACCACAGATACGCAGTATTTT
CDR3 protein: CASSNKATTDTQYF

clone size: few
J gene: TRBJ1-2
D gene: .
V gene: TRBV5-1
CDR3 DNA: TGCGCCAGCAGCCCAACTGATGATGGCTACACCTTC
CDR3 protein: CASSPTDDGYTF

clone size: .
J gene: TRBJ2-3
D gene: .
V gene: TRBV19
CDR3 DNA: TGTGCCAGTAGTATCCTTAGCGGATCTAGCACAGATACGCAGTATTTT
CDR3 protein: CASSILSGSSTDTQYF